This T cell receptor beta chain stems from a study of neoadjuvant anti-PD-1 for oral cavity cancer. Germline lookup yields CDR1 SGHKS and CDR2 YYEKEE (reference sequence). The CDR3 has 14 amino acids. Trimming took off 3 bases at V and 4 bases at J, with 11 bases between the two ends. Time point meaning: after neoadjuvant nivolumab, at surgical resection. Blood cells were analyzed directly, without culture or expansion. The method was immunoSEQ multiplex PCR; TCRdb's version includes in-frame clones alone and lacks a portion of them. The sample lists about 9,500 clones; less than 70% were seen once. This chain joins TRBV5-5 and TRBJ2-4; perhaps D is TRBD1 or TRBD2 (5 bases each). The specimen comprised PBMCs, sampled after nivolumab (anti-PD-1) treatment. The receptor was derived from a person aged 35 to 85 with oral cavity squamous cell carcinoma. The CDR3 protein is CASSSGTVKNIQYF. Here the CDR3 DNA reads TGTGCCAGCAGCTCCGGGACGGTAAAAAACATTCAGTACTTC.